Included here is one TCR beta chain sequence, with context. Germline V CDR1 and CDR2: SGHNT, YENEEA. The J segment lost 4 bases and the V segment lost 1 base, leaving 6 bases of the junction unmatched. The CDR3 contains 15 residues. This sample is drawn from a study of T cells in localized non-small cell lung cancer. Assay: immunoSEQ multiplex PCR; the TCRdb copy retains only in-frame clones and omits some. The sample yields about 3,400 clones, 22% seen once. This chain joins TRBV11-3 and TRBJ2-7; 8 bases match TRBD1. The TCR originated in a man aged 18-49 years with stage II lung adenocarcinoma. The specimen comprised lung tumor tissue, sampled before any cancer treatment. CDR3 region: CASSLGTGLRYEQYF. The CDR3 DNA is TGTGCCAGCAGCTTAGGGACAGGGTTAAGGTACGAGCAGTACTTC.